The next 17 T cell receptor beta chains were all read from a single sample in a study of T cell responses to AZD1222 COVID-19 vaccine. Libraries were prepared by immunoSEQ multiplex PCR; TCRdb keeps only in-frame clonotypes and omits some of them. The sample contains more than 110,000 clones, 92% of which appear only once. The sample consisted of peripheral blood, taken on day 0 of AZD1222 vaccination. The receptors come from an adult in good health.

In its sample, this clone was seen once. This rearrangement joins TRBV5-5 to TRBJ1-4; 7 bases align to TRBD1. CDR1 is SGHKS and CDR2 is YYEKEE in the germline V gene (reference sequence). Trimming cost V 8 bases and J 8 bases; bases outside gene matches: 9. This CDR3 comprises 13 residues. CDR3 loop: CASHRGAEEKLFF. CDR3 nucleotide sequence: TGTGCCAGTCACAGGGGCGCGGAAGAAAAACTGTTTTTT.

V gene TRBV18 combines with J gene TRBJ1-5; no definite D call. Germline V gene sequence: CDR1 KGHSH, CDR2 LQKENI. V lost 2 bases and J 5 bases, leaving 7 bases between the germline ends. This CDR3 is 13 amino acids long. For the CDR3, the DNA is TGTGCCAGCTCACCAAATCCGGATCAGCCCCAGCATTTT. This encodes CASSPNPDQPQHF.

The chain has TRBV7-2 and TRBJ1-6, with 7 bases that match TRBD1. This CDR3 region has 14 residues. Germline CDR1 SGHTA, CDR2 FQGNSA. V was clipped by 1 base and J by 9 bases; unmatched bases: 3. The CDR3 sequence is CASSLGSGGSPLHF. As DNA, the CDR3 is TGTGCCAGCAGCTTAGGGTCAGGGGGTTCACCCCTCCACTTT.

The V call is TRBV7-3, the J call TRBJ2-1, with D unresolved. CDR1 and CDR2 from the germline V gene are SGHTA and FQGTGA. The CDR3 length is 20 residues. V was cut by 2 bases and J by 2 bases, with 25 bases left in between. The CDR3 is CASSLFPSLIYGPTYNEQFF. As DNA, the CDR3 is TGTGCCAGCAGCTTATTTCCCTCCCTCATATACGGGCCTACCTACAATGAGCAGTTCTTC.

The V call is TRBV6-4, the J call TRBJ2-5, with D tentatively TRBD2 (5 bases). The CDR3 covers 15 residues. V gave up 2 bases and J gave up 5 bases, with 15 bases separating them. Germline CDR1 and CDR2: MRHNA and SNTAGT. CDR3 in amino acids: CASSDRVGVRETQYF. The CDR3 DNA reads TGTGCCAGCAGTGACAGGGTCGGGGTTCGGGAGACCCAGTACTTC.

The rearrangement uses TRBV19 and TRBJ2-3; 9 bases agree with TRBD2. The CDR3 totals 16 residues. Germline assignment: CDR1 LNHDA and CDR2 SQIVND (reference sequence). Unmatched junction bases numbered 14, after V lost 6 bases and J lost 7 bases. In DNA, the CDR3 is TGTGCCAGTAGAGTGGCGGGAGGGCGTGTCAGAAATACGCAGTATTTT. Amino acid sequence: CASRVAGGRVRNTQYF. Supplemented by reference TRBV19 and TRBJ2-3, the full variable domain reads DGGITQSPKYLFRKEGQNVTLSCEQNLNHDAMYWYRQDPGQGLRLIYYSQIVNDFQKGDIAEGYSVSREKKESFPLTVTSAQKNPTAFYLCASRVAGGRVRNTQYFGPGTRLTVL.

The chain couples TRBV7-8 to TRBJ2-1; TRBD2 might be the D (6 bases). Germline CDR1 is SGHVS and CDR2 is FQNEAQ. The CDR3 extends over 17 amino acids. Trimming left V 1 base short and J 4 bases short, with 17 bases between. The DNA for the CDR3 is TGTGCCAGCAGCTTAGAACAGATAGCGGTAAAATACAATGAGCAGTTCTTC. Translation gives CASSLEQIAVKYNEQFF.

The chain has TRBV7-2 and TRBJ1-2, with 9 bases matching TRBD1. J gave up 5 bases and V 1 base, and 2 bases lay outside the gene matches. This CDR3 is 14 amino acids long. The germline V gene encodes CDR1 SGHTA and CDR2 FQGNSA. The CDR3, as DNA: TGTGCCAGCAGCTTAGGGACAGGGGAATATGGCTACACCTTC. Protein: CASSLGTGEYGYTF.

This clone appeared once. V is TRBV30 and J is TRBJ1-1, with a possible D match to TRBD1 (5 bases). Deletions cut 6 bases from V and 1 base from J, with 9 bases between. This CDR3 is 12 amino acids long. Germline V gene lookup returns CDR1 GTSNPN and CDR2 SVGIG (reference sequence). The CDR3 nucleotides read TGTGCCTGCGACAGATGGAACACTGAAGCTTTCTTT. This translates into CACDRWNTEAFF.

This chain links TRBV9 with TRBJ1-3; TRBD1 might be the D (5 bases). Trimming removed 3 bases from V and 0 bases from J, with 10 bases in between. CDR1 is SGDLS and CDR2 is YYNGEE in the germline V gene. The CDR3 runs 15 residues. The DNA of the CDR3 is TGTGCCAGCAGCGGGGACGGGGGCTCTGGAAACACCATATATTTT. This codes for CASSGDGGSGNTIYF.

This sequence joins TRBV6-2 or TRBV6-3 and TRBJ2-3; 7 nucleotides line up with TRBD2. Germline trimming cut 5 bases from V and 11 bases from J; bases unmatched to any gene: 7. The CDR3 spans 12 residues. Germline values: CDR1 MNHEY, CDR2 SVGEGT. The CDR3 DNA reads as TGTGCCAGCAGTCTAGGCTGGGAGGGGCAGTATTTT. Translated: CASSLGWEGQYF.

CDR3 bases: TGTGCCAGTAGTATAGTAGGTGCGGGAGGTGTCCCTGAAGCTTTCTTT. The encoded protein is CASSIVGAGGVPEAFF. V is TRBV19 and J is TRBJ1-1, with D unresolved. Per the germline V gene, CDR1 is LNHDA and CDR2 is SQIVND (reference sequence). CDR3 length equals 16 residues. V shed 1 base and J shed 6 bases, with 18 bases lying between them.

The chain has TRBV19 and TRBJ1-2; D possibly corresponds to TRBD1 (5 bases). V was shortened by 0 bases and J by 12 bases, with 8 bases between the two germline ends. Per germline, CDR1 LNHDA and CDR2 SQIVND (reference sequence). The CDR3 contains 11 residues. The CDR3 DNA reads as TGTGCCAGTAGTATAGATGGCAGGGACACCTTC. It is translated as CASSIDGRDTF.

CDR3 loop: CASSLPGRRSGNTIYF. The CDR3 DNA follows: TGTGCCAGCAGTTTACCGGGACGGCGATCTGGAAACACCATATATTTT. The V gene is TRBV28, the J gene TRBJ1-3, with D tentatively TRBD1 (5 bases). The V end lost 2 bases, the J end lost 1 base, and 12 bases lay between the germline ends. Germline V gene lookup returns CDR1 MDHEN and CDR2 SYDVKM. The CDR3 consists of 16 residues.

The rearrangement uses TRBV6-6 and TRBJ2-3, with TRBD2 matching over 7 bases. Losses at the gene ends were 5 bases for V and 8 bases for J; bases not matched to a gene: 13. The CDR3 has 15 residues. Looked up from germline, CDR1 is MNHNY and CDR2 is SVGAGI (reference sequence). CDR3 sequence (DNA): TGTGCCAGCAGTACCCATCGGGGAGGGTTCGGTACGCAGTATTTT. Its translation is CASSTHRGGFGTQYF.

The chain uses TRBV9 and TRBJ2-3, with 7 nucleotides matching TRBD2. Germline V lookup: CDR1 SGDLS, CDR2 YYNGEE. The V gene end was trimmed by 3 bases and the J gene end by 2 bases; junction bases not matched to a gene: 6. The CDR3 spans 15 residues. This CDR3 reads CASSAQAGNTDTQYF. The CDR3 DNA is TGTGCCAGCAGCGCGCAAGCGGGAAACACAGATACGCAGTATTTT.

The CDR3 coding sequence is TGTGCCAGCACCTCCGCAGGGGAGGCCTACGAGCAGTACTTC. Amino acid sequence: CASTSAGEAYEQYF. The chain uses TRBV2 and TRBJ2-7; D could derive from TRBD1 or TRBD2 (6 bases each). The CDR3 runs 14 residues. Germline assignment: CDR1 SNHLY and CDR2 FYNNEI. Trimming left V 7 bases short and J 2 bases short, with 15 bases between.